This TCR beta chain stems from a study of blood T cell repertoires in COVID-19. Libraries were prepared by immunoSEQ multiplex PCR; TCRdb keeps only in-frame clonotypes and omits some of them. Altogether over 50,000 clones are present, approximately 86% being singletons, with the ten largest covering about 5.3%. The sequence was collected from a man aged 65 to 85 with acute or convalescent COVID-19. Sequencing was done on a sample of peripheral blood.

In DNA form, the CDR3 reads TGTGCCAGCACCGAAAGGGGGTCCGGGGTCCCTGGCTACACCTTC. Its protein is CASTERGSGVPGYTF. The chain has TRBV9 and TRBJ1-2; the D gene is possibly TRBD1 (6 bases). Germline V gene lookup returns CDR1 SGDLS and CDR2 YYNGEE. V was shortened by 6 bases and J by 7 bases, with 22 bases between the two germline ends. CDR3 size: 15 residues.